Below are 15 T cell receptor beta chains sequenced from a single sample in a study of T cell responses to AZD1222 COVID-19 vaccine. TCRdb's table, derived via immunoSEQ multiplex PCR, lists solely in-frame clones and lacks some. This sample yields some 150,000 clones, of which 93% are seen a single time; around 3.8% belongs to the top ten. The sample was peripheral blood, taken on day 0 of AZD1222 vaccination. Every receptor here comes from an adult in good health.

A single count supports this clone. V gene TRBV13 combines with J gene TRBJ2-6; 7 bases fit TRBD1. The CDR3 runs 16 residues. Germline-derived CDR1 and CDR2 are PRHDT and FYEKMQ (reference sequence). J was trimmed by 0 bases and V by 9 bases; bases with no gene match: 8. The chain's CDR3 is CARWDRLPSGANVLTF. The CDR3 region has the DNA TGTGCCAGATGGGACAGACTTCCCTCTGGGGCCAACGTCCTGACTTTC.

The chain is built from TRBV3-1 (or the pseudogene TRBV3-2) and TRBJ2-5; unclear D gene. The CDR3 length is 13 residues. V lost 4 bases, J lost 5 bases, and 11 bases lay in between. Germline loops: CDR1 LGHDT, CDR2 YNNKEL (reference sequence). The CDR3, as DNA: TGTGCCAGCAGCCCTGTTGGAGAGGAGACCCAGTACTTC. Its translation is CASSPVGEETQYF.

Relative to its sample, this clone is large. This sequence joins TRBV7-9 and TRBJ1-3, with 9 bases matching TRBD1. Trimming at V came to 5 bases and at J to 4 bases, leaving 9 bases not matched to a gene. This CDR3 spans 16 amino acids. In germline, CDR1 is SEHNR, CDR2 FQNEAQ (reference sequence). CDR3 sequence: CASSQSAGQGGNTIYF. The CDR3 DNA sequence: TGTGCCAGCAGCCAATCGGCTGGACAGGGGGGAAACACCATATATTTT.

This clone was picked up one time. V is TRBV10-3 and J is TRBJ2-7; D is unresolved. Germline values: CDR1 ENHRY, CDR2 SYGVKD. V dropped 5 bases and J dropped 0 bases, with 14 bases sitting between them. This CDR3 has 15 residues. CDR3 nucleotide sequence: TGTGCCATCAGTCCCACAGACCTGAGCTCCTACGAGCAGTACTTC. Protein sequence: CAISPTDLSSYEQYF.

The chain recombines TRBV7-5 with TRBJ2-2; the table's D call, TRBD2, was not checked against the DNA. TRBV7-5 is noted as a pseudogene. The CDR3 consists of 18 residues. This CDR3 reads CVRSFPPVRSGGAGELFF. CDR3 coding DNA: TGTGTCAGAAGCTTCCCCCCCGTGCGGAGCGGGGGTGCCGGGGAGCTGTTTTTT.

The V and J genes are TRBV10-2 and TRBJ2-1; no clear D. CDR3 length: 14 amino acids. With 1 base removed from V and 8 bases from J, the gap between germline ends came to 12 bases. Germline V gene data show CDR1 as WSHSY and CDR2 as SAAADI. CDR3 amino acids: CASSEFRSGDEQFF. Here the CDR3 DNA reads TGCGCCAGCAGTGAGTTCAGGTCTGGGGATGAGCAGTTCTTC.

J is TRBJ1-2 and V is TRBV24-1; TRBD1 agrees at 11 bases. The CDR3 covers 14 residues. Germline V CDR1 and CDR2: KGHDR, SFDVKD. Trimming took 3 bases from V and 12 from J; bases not matched to a gene: 8. The CDR3 here is CATSDPLRDRGDTF. CDR3 DNA sequence: TGTGCCACCAGTGATCCTCTTAGGGACAGGGGGGACACCTTC.

Only one count was recorded for this clone. The chain carries TRBV4-1 and TRBJ2-1; 8 nucleotides line up with TRBD1. Germline CDR1 is MGHRA and CDR2 is YSYEKL. The CDR3 has 18 amino acids. Unmatched junction bases numbered 16, after V lost 2 bases and J lost 7 bases. CDR3 coding DNA: TGCGCCAGCAGCCAATTCCCTCGCCGGGCAGGGGGCTGGAATGAGCAGTTCTTC. Protein: CASSQFPRRAGGWNEQFF.

Here the CDR3 DNA reads TGTGCCAGCAGCTTACTTTTGGGGGGTATCGTTGGGGAGACCCAGTACTTC. Translated: CASSLLLGGIVGETQYF. The chain combines TRBV7-8 with TRBJ2-5; D might be TRBD2 (6 bases). CDR1 and CDR2 (germline): SGHVS, FQNEAQ. V gave up 2 bases and J gave up 5 bases, with 21 bases separating them. This CDR3 is 17 amino acids long.

This clone was seen more than once but under ten times. The rearrangement links TRBV19 to TRBJ2-1; 8 bases match TRBD1. The CDR3 is 15 residues long. Germline V lookup: CDR1 LNHDA, CDR2 SQIVND (reference sequence). Trimming took 3 bases from V and 6 from J; bases not matched to a gene: 7. Written as DNA, the CDR3 is TGTGCCAGTAGTATTCGTTGGGACAGGATCAATGAGCAGTTCTTC. Translating gives CASSIRWDRINEQFF.

The genes are TRBV6-5 and TRBJ2-2, with 8 positions matching TRBD1. After removal of 6 bases from V and 4 bases from J, the junction contained 4 bases not matched to a gene. In germline, CDR1 is MNHEY, CDR2 SVGAGI. This CDR3 has 14 amino acids. CDR3 loop: CASRQGALTGELFF. CDR3 sequence (DNA): TGTGCCAGCAGGCAGGGGGCCCTCACCGGGGAGCTGTTTTTT.

Of note for this clone: One junction end does not reproduce the germline sequence, and a read error may be involved. The V gene is TRBV10-2, the J gene TRBJ2-3; 13 bases agree with TRBD2. The CDR3 covers 16 residues. Germline CDR1 reads WSHSY; CDR2 reads SAAADI. The CDR3 loop is CARSRLAGGSTDTQYF. The CDR3 region has the DNA TGCGCCCGCAGCCGACTAGCGGGGGGTTCCACAGATACGCAGTATTTT.

The V and J genes are TRBV10-1 and TRBJ1-1; 8 bases line up with TRBD1. Trimming cost V 4 bases and J 1 base; bases outside gene matches: 5. The CDR3 sequence is 15 residues long. Germline CDR1 reads WNHNN; CDR2 reads SYGVQD (reference sequence). The CDR3 sequence is CASSVSGTGNTEAFF. DNA of the CDR3: TGCGCCAGCAGTGTTTCCGGGACAGGGAACACTGAAGCTTTCTTT.

A note on this clone: Additional DNA sequences in this sample encode the identical CDR3. The rearrangement links TRBV28 to TRBJ1-4; D is uncertain. Germline lookup yields CDR1 MDHEN and CDR2 SYDVKM. Trimming removed 5 bases at V and 5 bases at J, with 3 bases between. This CDR3 comprises 11 residues. In nucleotides, the CDR3 is TGTGCCAGCAGTCTCAATGAAAAACTGTTTTTT. This codes for CASSLNEKLFF.

V is TRBV3-1 (or the pseudogene TRBV3-2) and J is TRBJ2-5; perhaps TRBD2 as D (6 bases). The CDR3 sequence is 16 residues long. The V end was cut by 2 bases, the J end by 5 bases, with 18 bases between. Germline CDR1 LGHDT, CDR2 YNNKEL (reference sequence). CDR3 bases: TGTGCCAGCAGCCAAACCCCCGGCGGGGCCGGGGAGACCCAGTACTTC. It yields the protein CASSQTPGGAGETQYF.